These 22 T cell receptor beta chains came from one sample sequenced in a study of cytomegalovirus exposure and HLA in healthy donors. The PCR ran on 60 Vbeta and 13 Jbeta primers. Only in-frame clones appear in the TCRdb table, and some are missing; sequencing was by immunoSEQ multiplex PCR. The sample includes about 150,000 clones, about 70% seen only once; the top ten take around 4.2%. The source material was PBMCs. All receptors come from a man aged 55 to 70 in good health and CMV-seronegative.

The chain uses TRBV5-6 and TRBJ2-2; possibly TRBD2 for D (5 bases). The germline V and J ends were trimmed by 2 bases and 4 bases, with 12 bases remaining between them. This CDR3 comprises 15 residues. From germline, CDR1 is SGHDT and CDR2 YYEEEE. DNA of the CDR3: TGTGCCAGCAGCTTCAGGTGGGAGCCCACCGGGGAGCTGTTTTTT. Protein sequence: CASSFRWEPTGELFF.

This chain uses TRBV5-4 with TRBJ2-1; 8 bases are a match to TRBD2. This CDR3 region has 14 residues. Germline values: CDR1 SGHNT, CDR2 YYREEE (reference sequence). J lost 8 bases, V lost 1 base, and 5 bases had no gene match. The DNA of the CDR3 is TGTGCCAGCAGCTTGCCCAGCGGGAGCTATGAGCAGTTCTTC. It yields the protein CASSLPSGSYEQFF.

The J gene is TRBJ1-2, the V gene TRBV10-3, with no clear D. CDR1 and CDR2 from the germline V gene are ENHRY and SYGVKD. This CDR3 region has 12 residues. V was trimmed by 3 bases and J by 4 bases, leaving 6 bases between them. The CDR3 DNA reads TGTGCCATCAGTGACCACACCTATGGCTACACCTTC. Translated, it gives CAISDHTYGYTF.

The V and J genes are TRBV10-3 and TRBJ2-1, with TRBD2 matching 7 bases. J gave up 8 bases and V 7 bases, and 8 bases lay outside the gene matches. From germline, CDR1 is ENHRY and CDR2 SYGVKD. This CDR3 has 13 residues. This CDR3 reads CAITSGLGDEQFF. Here the CDR3 DNA reads TGTGCCATCACTTCCGGACTAGGCGATGAGCAGTTCTTC.

The CDR3 nucleotides are TGTGCCAGCAGTGTATCTAGCGGGGCGGGAAGCTACAAGCAGTACTTC. This codes for CASSVSSGAGSYKQYF. J is TRBJ2-5 and V is TRBV6-1, with 9 bases that match TRBD2. CDR3 length equals 16 residues. The germline gives CDR1 MNHNS, CDR2 SASEGT. Germline trimming cut 4 bases from V and 11 bases from J; bases unmatched to any gene: 17.

The chain's CDR3 is CASSSRGGRQETQYF. DNA for the CDR3: TGTGCCAGCAGCTCACGAGGGGGCAGACAAGAGACCCAGTACTTC. The rearrangement joins TRBV7-6 to TRBJ2-5; 7 bases line up with TRBD1. V dropped 4 bases and J dropped 2; count of bases not matched to a gene: 7. The CDR3 totals 15 residues. CDR1 is SGHVS and CDR2 is FNYEAQ in the germline V gene.

This clone was counted between two and nine times. J is TRBJ2-3 and V is TRBV5-1, with D possibly TRBD2 on 5 matching bases. CDR3 length: 14 amino acids. V dropped 6 bases and J dropped 3 bases, with 14 bases sitting between them. Germline values: CDR1 SGHRS, CDR2 YFSETQ. In DNA, the CDR3 is TGCGCCAGCACCCCAGCGGAGGTGACAGATACGCAGTATTTT. This translates into CASTPAEVTDTQYF. Based on the CDR3 plus reference TRBV5-1 and TRBJ2-3, the full variable domain is KAGVTQTPRYLIKTRGQQVTLSCSPISGHRSVSWYQQTPGQGLQFLFEYFSETQRNKGNFPGRFSGRQFSNSRSEMNVSTLELGDSALYLCASTPAEVTDTQYFGPGTRLTVL.

The V call is TRBV5-1, the J call TRBJ2-5; TRBD2 matches at 7 bases. This CDR3 contains 15 residues. The germline gives CDR1 SGHRS, CDR2 YFSETQ. V lost 1 base, J lost 5 bases, and 8 bases stayed unmatched. CDR3 sequence reads: CASSLLRLAEETQYF. CDR3 nucleotide sequence: TGCGCCAGCAGCTTGTTGCGACTAGCAGAGGAGACCCAGTACTTC.

This chain uses TRBV5-4 with TRBJ1-2; D gene uncertain. Germline V gene sequence: CDR1 SGHNT, CDR2 YYREEE (reference sequence). With 0 bases removed from V and 0 bases from J, the gap between germline ends came to 9 bases. The length of the CDR3 is 15 residues. The CDR3 coding sequence is TGTGCCAGCAGCTTGGAACAGTTTTCTAACTATGGCTACACCTTC. Protein: CASSLEQFSNYGYTF.

The chain carries TRBV29-1 and TRBJ2-2; TRBD2 matches at 8 bases. This CDR3 spans 13 amino acids. Trimming removed 6 bases from V and 7 bases from J; junction bases left unmatched: 7. CDR1 SQVTM and CDR2 ANQGSEA come from the germline V gene. DNA for the CDR3: TGCAGCGTGACCTATCTAGCGGGCGGGGAGCTGTTTTTT. It translates to CSVTYLAGGELFF.

This clone was seen a few times. The V call is TRBV5-4, the J call TRBJ1-6; TRBD1 matches at 8 bases. This CDR3 contains 14 residues. The V and J ends lost 4 bases and 6 bases, in that order; junction bases with no gene match: 3. CDR1 and CDR2 (germline): SGHNT, YYREEE (reference sequence). CDR3 sequence: CASSPGQANSPLHF. The CDR3 DNA reads as TGTGCCAGCAGCCCGGGACAGGCTAATTCACCCCTCCACTTT.

The V and J genes are TRBV7-2 and TRBJ2-1; maybe TRBD1 (6 bases). Germline V gene data show CDR1 as SGHTA and CDR2 as FQGNSA. V was cut by 2 bases and J by 4 bases, with 12 bases left in between. The CDR3 has 15 amino acids. CDR3 in DNA: TGTGCCAGCAGCTTAAACAGGGCTATGTACAATGAGCAGTTCTTC. Protein sequence: CASSLNRAMYNEQFF.

The chain couples TRBV4-2 to TRBJ2-7; TRBD1 agrees at 7 bases. CDR3 length: 15 amino acids. J was trimmed by 3 bases and V by 0 bases; bases with no gene match: 5. Germline values: CDR1 LGHNA, CDR2 YNFKEQ. This CDR3 is CASSQDPAGGYEQYF. The CDR3 coding sequence is TGTGCCAGCAGCCAAGATCCGGCAGGGGGCTACGAGCAGTACTTC.

This chain connects TRBV7-6 to TRBJ1-2; D unclear. Germline assignment: CDR1 SGHVS and CDR2 FNYEAQ. This CDR3 comprises 14 residues. Trimming stripped 0 bases from V and 6 bases from J, with 11 bases between. DNA of the CDR3: TGTGCCAGCAGCTTAGCCAGGTGGGCCGATGGCTACACCTTC. Its protein product is CASSLARWADGYTF.

V and J are TRBV14 and TRBJ1-5; D call uncertain. The CDR3 has 13 amino acids. V was clipped by 0 bases and J by 6 bases, with 6 bases between them. CDR1 is SGHDN and CDR2 is FVKESK in the germline V gene. The DNA of the CDR3 is TGTGCCAGCAGCCAAGATCGGGGTCAGCCCCAGCATTTT. Translating gives CASSQDRGQPQHF.

The chain couples TRBV30 to TRBJ1-1; TRBD1 matches 9 bases. The germline V gene has CDR1 GTSNPN and CDR2 SVGIG (reference sequence). This CDR3 contains 16 residues. V shed 3 bases and J 3 bases; nucleotides not matched to a gene: 11. In DNA form, the CDR3 reads TGTGCCTGGAGCGACCCCGGACAGGGGAGGGACACTGAAGCTTTCTTT. Translating gives CAWSDPGQGRDTEAFF.

The chain couples TRBV5-1 to TRBJ1-2, with D maybe TRBD1 (6 bases). The V and J ends lost 4 bases and 5 bases respectively, with 21 bases between them. Looked up from germline, CDR1 is SGHRS and CDR2 is YFSETQ. The CDR3 loop spans 16 amino acids. The CDR3 bases are TGCGCCAGCAGCGTAAGCCCGACAGACAGGATGTATGGCTACACCTTC. Residues: CASSVSPTDRMYGYTF.

This clone turned up a few times. The chain uses TRBV10-1 and TRBJ2-1, with TRBD2 matching 8 bases. The germline V gene has CDR1 WNHNN and CDR2 SYGVQD (reference sequence). The CDR3 sequence is 17 residues long. The trim removed 3 bases at V and 4 bases at J, leaving 11 bases unmatched. The CDR3 protein is CASSDLREGVWYNEQFF. The CDR3 region has the DNA TGCGCCAGCAGTGATCTCCGGGAGGGTGTGTGGTACAATGAGCAGTTCTTC.

In this sample, this clone turned up a few times. V gene TRBV28 combines with J gene TRBJ1-2; TRBD1 agrees at 9 bases. The ends lost 6 bases at V and 7 bases at J; junction bases unmatched: 12. CDR1 and CDR2 from the germline V gene are MDHEN and SYDVKM. The CDR3 has 15 residues. The CDR3 DNA sequence: TGTGCCAGCAGCCTCAAGTGGGGACAGGGTTCTGGCTACACCTTC. This gives the protein CASSLKWGQGSGYTF.

This chain connects TRBV28 to TRBJ2-3; D unclear. Germline CDR1 is MDHEN and CDR2 is SYDVKM. The CDR3 sequence is 16 residues long. V lost 4 bases to trimming and J lost 0 bases, with 14 bases between them. The CDR3 spells CASSSIDKASTDTQYF. Written as DNA, the CDR3 is TGTGCCAGCAGTTCCATAGACAAAGCTAGCACAGATACGCAGTATTTT.

The chain combines TRBV18 with TRBJ2-2, with 10 bases fitting TRBD1. Germline V gene lookup returns CDR1 KGHSH and CDR2 LQKENI. The CDR3 is 17 residues long. V trimming: 4 bases; J trimming: 2 bases; junction bases outside the gene matches: 7. The CDR3 nucleotides read TGTGCCAGCTCACTACTCGGGACAGGGGAAAACACCGGGGAGCTGTTTTTT. Translation: CASSLLGTGENTGELFF.

The chain links TRBV27 to TRBJ2-2; no definite D call. Trimming pared 4 bases from V and 5 bases from J, leaving 11 bases between. This CDR3 has 14 amino acids. In germline, CDR1 is MNHEY, CDR2 SMNVEV (reference sequence). CDR3 region: CASSSGRHTGELFF. Written as DNA, the CDR3 is TGTGCCAGCAGTTCTGGCAGACATACCGGGGAGCTGTTTTTT.